These 30 T cell receptor beta chains were sequenced from one sample in a study of cytomegalovirus exposure and HLA in healthy donors. The PCR ran on 60 Vbeta and 13 Jbeta primers. Generated by immunoSEQ multiplex PCR, the TCRdb table keeps only in-frame clones and is missing some. The repertoire consists of under 200,000 clones, with roughly 80% occurring once and the leading ten covering approximately 1.5%. The sample was PBMCs. The receptors shown here come from a woman aged 18-29 years in good health and CMV-seronegative.

The chain uses TRBV6-1 and TRBJ2-1; a possible D gene is TRBD1 (6 bases). Trimming took 8 bases from V and 0 from J, leaving 14 bases between them. CDR1 is MNHNS, CDR2 SASEGT, per germline. The CDR3 totals 15 residues. CDR3 bases: TGTGCCAGCTTTTACAGGGTTAGCTCCTACAATGAGCAGTTCTTC. This codes for CASFYRVSSYNEQFF.

The genes are TRBV7-9 and TRBJ1-4; 10 bases match TRBD1. The germline gives CDR1 SEHNR, CDR2 FQNEAQ (reference sequence). This CDR3 has 16 amino acids. J gave up 8 bases and V 1 base, and 7 bases lay outside the gene matches. The CDR3 coding sequence is TGTGCCAGCAGCTTAGTATGGGACAGGGGTGAAGAAAAACTGTTTTTT. Its translation: CASSLVWDRGEEKLFF.

The chain uses TRBV6-5 and TRBJ1-1, with 8 bases identical to TRBD1. Germline CDR1 and CDR2: MNHEY and SVGAGI. V lost 6 bases to trimming and J lost 0 bases; unmatched junction nucleotides: 6. The CDR3 is 15 residues long. CDR3 DNA sequence: TGTGCCAGCAGCGTCGGACAGGGATTGAACACTGAAGCTTTCTTT. Amino acids: CASSVGQGLNTEAFF.

The CDR3 bases are TGTGCCAGTAGTTCAGGACATACTCTCCCTACGAACACTGAAGCTTTCTTT. Amino acids: CASSSGHTLPTNTEAFF. This chain uses TRBV19 with TRBJ1-1, with D perhaps matching TRBD1 (5 bases). Trimming pared 5 bases from V and 1 base from J, leaving 20 bases between. Germline V gene data show CDR1 as LNHDA and CDR2 as SQIVND (reference sequence). The CDR3 has 17 amino acids.

V and J are TRBV11-3 and TRBJ1-5; weak D call: TRBD1 (6 bases). Trimming took 1 base from V and 4 from J, leaving 8 bases between them. The CDR3 sequence is 14 residues long. Germline loops: CDR1 SGHNT, CDR2 YENEEA. CDR3 nucleotide sequence: TGTGCCAGCAGCTTAGTGAGGGGGAATCAGCCCCAGCATTTT. Residues: CASSLVRGNQPQHF.

This rearrangement joins TRBV7-2 to TRBJ1-3; tentatively, D is TRBD1 (5 bases). The CDR3 is 17 amino acids. The ends were cut back, 3 bases at V and 4 bases at J, with 19 bases in the middle. Germline V CDR1 and CDR2: SGHTA, FQGNSA. For the CDR3, the DNA is TGTGCCAGCAGCTTGGGGGGAAGCCCCTCGGGAGGAAACACCATATATTTT. Translating gives CASSLGGSPSGGNTIYF.

J is TRBJ2-1 and V is TRBV7-9; 10 positions agree with TRBD2. V was pared by 7 bases and J by 2 bases, with 5 bases of the junction left unmatched. This CDR3 has 15 residues. Germline CDR1 SEHNR, CDR2 FQNEAQ (reference sequence). The CDR3 protein is CASKGLAGAYNEQFF. The CDR3 DNA is TGTGCCAGCAAGGGGCTAGCGGGAGCCTACAATGAGCAGTTCTTC.

The V call is TRBV6-1, the J call TRBJ2-7, with 10 bases fitting TRBD1. CDR3 length: 11 amino acids. V lost 10 bases, J lost 7 bases, and 4 bases stayed unmatched. Looked up from germline, CDR1 is MNHNS and CDR2 is SASEGT. Here the CDR3 DNA reads TGTGCCACGACAGGGGGCGGGGAGCAGTACGTC. This codes for CATTGGGEQYV.

The DNA of the CDR3 is TGCGCCAGCACCGCAGACAGGGGGCGAATTTATAGGAACACTGAAGCTTTCTTT. Translation: CASTADRGRIYRNTEAFF. V is TRBV23-1 and J is TRBJ1-1; 10 bases map to TRBD1. TRBV23-1 is an ORF; its function is uncertain. The CDR3 consists of 18 residues. The V and J ends lost 7 bases and 1 base, in that order; junction bases with no gene match: 15.

This sequence joins TRBV28 and TRBJ1-2; 7 bases fit TRBD1. This CDR3 region has 15 residues. Germline CDR1 and CDR2: MDHEN and SYDVKM. The trim removed 5 bases at V and 5 bases at J, leaving 11 bases unmatched. The CDR3 sequence is CASSPGSAGGYGYTF. CDR3 in DNA: TGTGCCAGCAGTCCCGGCTCTGCAGGGGGATATGGCTACACCTTC.

The CDR3 sequence is CASRSGTARTSGHYEQYV. The CDR3 bases are TGTGCCAGCCGCTCGGGAACGGCCAGGACTAGCGGGCATTACGAGCAGTACGTC. This chain connects TRBV27 to TRBJ2-7; TRBD2 agrees at 11 bases. In germline, CDR1 is MNHEY, CDR2 SMNVEV (reference sequence). After removal of 8 bases from V and 4 bases from J, the junction contained 19 bases not matched to a gene. There are 18 residues in the CDR3.

The CDR3 nucleotides read TGTGCCTGGAGTACGGGACAGCCTCTAGGTTACACCTTC. This translates into CAWSTGQPLGYTF. The V and J genes are TRBV30 and TRBJ1-2; 7 bases are shared with TRBD1. V lost 2 bases and J lost 11; bases outside the gene matches: 11. The CDR3 length is 13 residues. Germline assignment: CDR1 GTSNPN and CDR2 SVGIG (reference sequence).

The chain uses TRBV29-1 and TRBJ1-2; 7 bases match TRBD1. The CDR3 has 12 residues. Germline V lookup: CDR1 SQVTM, CDR2 ANQGSEA. V lost 7 bases, J lost 5 bases, and 7 bases stayed unmatched. CDR3 sequence (DNA): TGCAGCGCTCCGGGACAGATGTATGGCTACACCTTC. Its protein product is CSAPGQMYGYTF.

The chain couples TRBV28 to TRBJ1-2; D is unresolved. CDR3 length: 12 amino acids. CDR1 is MDHEN and CDR2 is SYDVKM in the germline V gene. With 11 bases removed from V and 2 bases from J, the gap between germline ends came to 12 bases. The chain's CDR3 is CAPRRENYGYTF. The CDR3 DNA follows: TGTGCCCCCCGCCGTGAGAACTATGGCTACACCTTC.

The V and J genes are TRBV18 and TRBJ2-2, with D perhaps matching TRBD2 (6 bases). V was shortened by 1 base and J by 5 bases, with 11 bases between the two germline ends. Germline CDR1 is KGHSH and CDR2 is LQKENI. This CDR3 contains 15 residues. The CDR3 bases are TGTGCCAGCTCACCACAGGGACTGAAGACCGGGGAGCTGTTTTTT. Translation gives CASSPQGLKTGELFF.

The V and J genes are TRBV4-1 and TRBJ1-1; D possibly corresponds to TRBD1 (5 bases). The CDR3 has 15 residues. CDR1 and CDR2 (germline): MGHRA, YSYEKL. The V end lost 0 bases, the J end lost 3 bases, and 11 bases lay between the germline ends. The CDR3 here is CASSQDPGGDTEAFF. The CDR3 bases are TGCGCCAGCAGCCAAGATCCCGGGGGTGACACTGAAGCTTTCTTT.

V and J are TRBV19 and TRBJ1-5; weak D call: TRBD1 (5 bases). In germline, CDR1 is LNHDA, CDR2 SQIVND (reference sequence). Trimming left V 4 bases short and J 6 bases short, with 13 bases between. The CDR3 runs to 14 residues. The CDR3 here is CASSTAGLGQPQHF. CDR3 coding DNA: TGTGCCAGTAGTACCGCAGGGCTCGGTCAGCCCCAGCATTTT.

The V call is TRBV30, the J call TRBJ2-1; 9 positions match TRBD1. CDR1 is GTSNPN and CDR2 is SVGIG in the germline V gene (reference sequence). V lost 4 bases, J lost 3 bases, and 7 bases stayed unmatched. The CDR3 is made up of 15 amino acids. CDR3 residues: CAWTGDREYYNEQFF. The CDR3 DNA is TGTGCCTGGACCGGGGACAGGGAGTACTACAATGAGCAGTTCTTC.

This clone was recorded once. This chain links TRBV6-6 with TRBJ2-7; TRBD2 aligns across 10 bases. V lost 6 bases to trimming and J lost 2 bases; unmatched junction nucleotides: 7. There are 15 residues in the CDR3. Germline V gene lookup returns CDR1 MNHNY and CDR2 SVGAGI (reference sequence). The CDR3 coding sequence is TGTGCCAGCAGCTCCGGGACTAGCGAGACCTACGAGCAGTACGTC. This sequence encodes CASSSGTSETYEQYV.

The chain links TRBV6-5 to TRBJ1-2; maybe TRBD1 (6 bases). Germline CDR1 reads MNHEY; CDR2 reads SVGAGI. Trimming shortened V by 6 bases and J by 4 bases, and 15 bases separated the two germline ends. The CDR3 sequence is 14 residues long. The CDR3 region has the DNA TGTGCCAGCAGCCAGGGGCCGCGGACCTATGGCTACACCTTC. Protein: CASSQGPRTYGYTF.

The V call is TRBV29-1, the J call TRBJ1-2; 7 bases are shared with TRBD1. Per germline, CDR1 SQVTM and CDR2 ANQGSEA. Germline trimming cut 5 bases from V and 4 bases from J; bases unmatched to any gene: 7. CDR3 length: 13 residues. Written as DNA, the CDR3 is TGCAGCGTTTACTACGGGACAGCCTATGGCTACACCTTC. This encodes CSVYYGTAYGYTF.

This chain uses TRBV5-6 with TRBJ2-3; the D gene is possibly TRBD2 (5 bases). Trimming took 2 bases from V and 2 from J, leaving 18 bases between them. The CDR3 runs to 17 residues. Germline CDR1 SGHDT, CDR2 YYEEEE. CDR3 sequence reads: CASSLNPGGGYTDTQYF. CDR3 sequence (DNA): TGTGCCAGCAGCTTAAATCCTGGAGGAGGTTACACAGATACGCAGTATTTT.

The gene calls are TRBV11-3 and TRBJ2-6; TRBD2 might be the D (6 bases). The CDR3 loop spans 18 amino acids. The V end was cut by 2 bases, the J end by 0 bases, with 14 bases between. Germline CDR1 SGHNT, CDR2 YENEEA. The CDR3 protein is CASSLRRESNSGANVLTF. CDR3 sequence (DNA): TGTGCCAGCAGCTTACGGAGGGAATCCAACTCTGGGGCCAACGTCCTGACTTTC.

The chain uses TRBV10-2 and TRBJ1-5; 7 bases are shared with TRBD1. Germline lookup yields CDR1 WSHSY and CDR2 SAAADI. V lost 4 bases, J lost 6 bases, and 12 bases stayed unmatched. The CDR3 extends over 16 amino acids. The CDR3, as DNA: TGCGCCAGCAGTGGAAGTAGGGGGACAGCTTTTCAGCCCCAGCATTTT. This encodes CASSGSRGTAFQPQHF.

This clone was seen a few times. J is TRBJ1-1 and V is TRBV25-1, with 11 bases lining up with TRBD1. The junction had 5 bases not matched to a gene; V was cut back by 4 bases and J by 1 base. This CDR3 contains 16 residues. Germline V CDR1 and CDR2: MGHDK, SYGVNS. The CDR3 DNA sequence: TGTGCCAGCAGTGGGACAGGGGGCGGTAGGAACACTGAAGCTTTCTTT. The encoded protein is CASSGTGGGRNTEAFF.

Here the CDR3 DNA reads TGTGCCTGGAGTGTACAAAGCGGGAGAGGTACCGGGGAGCTGTTTTTT. Translated, it gives CAWSVQSGRGTGELFF. The V gene is TRBV30, the J gene TRBJ2-2, with TRBD2 matching 8 bases. CDR1 and CDR2 (germline): GTSNPN, SVGIG (reference sequence). CDR3 length: 16 residues. V dropped 0 bases and J dropped 5; count of bases not matched to a gene: 8. The variable domain in full, completed from reference TRBV30 and TRBJ2-2, reads SQTIHQWPATLVQPVGSPLSLECTVEGTSNPNLYWYRQAAGRGLQLLFYSVGIGQISSEVPQNLSASRPQDRQFILSSKKLLLSDSGFYLCAWSVQSGRGTGELFFGEGSRLTVL.

The genes are TRBV27 and TRBJ2-1; D is possibly TRBD2 (6 bases). Germline V CDR1 and CDR2: MNHEY, SMNVEV (reference sequence). The V gene lost 6 bases and the J gene lost 5 bases, with 11 bases spanning the gap. The CDR3 spans 13 residues. CDR3 DNA: TGTGCCAGCAGACGCGGGGATAACAATGAGCAGTTCTTC. Amino acids: CASRRGDNNEQFF.

The CDR3 DNA reads TGTGCCTTGACTCCCGGTGCTGGCGGAAATGAGCAGTTCTTC. This gives the protein CALTPGAGGNEQFF. V is TRBV30 and J is TRBJ2-1; D remains ambiguous. This CDR3 has 14 amino acids. Trimming removed 7 bases from V and 7 bases from J, with 20 bases in between. The V gene's germline CDR1 is GTSNPN and CDR2 SVGIG (reference sequence).

The chain employs TRBV21-1 and TRBJ2-1; the table's D call, TRBD1, was not checked against the DNA. TRBV21-1 is noted as a pseudogene. The CDR3 is 14 amino acids. CDR3 protein: CASNGTGWTGEQFF. The DNA for the CDR3 is TGTGCCAGCAACGGGACAGGGTGGACCGGTGAGCAGTTCTTC.

The rearrangement uses TRBV5-1 and TRBJ2-1; D gene unclear. This CDR3 is 16 amino acids long. Trimming took off 0 bases at V and 0 bases at J, with 10 bases between the two ends. Germline-derived CDR1 and CDR2 are SGHRS and YFSETQ. The CDR3 sequence: CASSLVPASSYNEQFF. The CDR3 DNA is TGCGCCAGCAGCTTGGTACCCGCGAGCTCCTACAATGAGCAGTTCTTC. The full variable domain, its missing parts supplied by reference TRBV5-1 and TRBJ2-1, is KAGVTQTPRYLIKTRGQQVTLSCSPISGHRSVSWYQQTPGQGLQFLFEYFSETQRNKGNFPGRFSGRQFSNSRSEMNVSTLELGDSALYLCASSLVPASSYNEQFFGPGTRLTVL.